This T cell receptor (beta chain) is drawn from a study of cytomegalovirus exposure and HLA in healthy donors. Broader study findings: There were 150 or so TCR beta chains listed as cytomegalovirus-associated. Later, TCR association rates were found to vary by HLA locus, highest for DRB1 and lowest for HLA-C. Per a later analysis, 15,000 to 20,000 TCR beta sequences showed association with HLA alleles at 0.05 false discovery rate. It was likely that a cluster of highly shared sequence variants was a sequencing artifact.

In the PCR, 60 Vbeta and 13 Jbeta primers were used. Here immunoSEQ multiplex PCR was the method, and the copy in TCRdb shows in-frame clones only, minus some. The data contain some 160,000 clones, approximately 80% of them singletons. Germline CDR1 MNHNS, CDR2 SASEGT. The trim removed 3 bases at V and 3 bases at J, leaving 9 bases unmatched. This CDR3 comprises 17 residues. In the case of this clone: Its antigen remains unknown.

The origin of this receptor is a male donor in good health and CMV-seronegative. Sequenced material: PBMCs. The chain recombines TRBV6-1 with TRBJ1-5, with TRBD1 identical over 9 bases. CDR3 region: CASSDKQGAMNNQPQHF. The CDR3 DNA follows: TGTGCCAGCAGTGACAAACAGGGGGCCATGAACAATCAGCCCCAGCATTTT.